This T cell receptor beta chain was identified in a study of cytomegalovirus exposure and HLA in healthy donors. The CDR3 covers 17 residues. Germline V gene sequence: CDR1 MGHRA, CDR2 YSYEKL. The J segment lost 7 bases and the V segment lost 0 bases, leaving 11 bases of the junction unmatched. PCR involved 60 Vbeta and 13 Jbeta primers. Sequencing used immunoSEQ multiplex PCR; TCRdb keeps in-frame clones, though not all of them. The top ten hold about 7% of the sample, which has some 150,000 clones, roughly four fifths seen once. The receptor's source is a young man in good health and CMV-seronegative. The chain joins TRBV4-1 to TRBJ2-1; 8 bases are a match to TRBD2. The specimen was PBMCs. The CDR3 region is CASSQDPPGGLVNEQFF. CDR3 nucleotides: TGCGCCAGCAGCCAAGATCCTCCGGGGGGACTAGTAAATGAGCAGTTCTTC.